The rows below give T cell receptor beta chains drawn from one sample of a study of T cell responses to AZD1222 COVID-19 vaccine. The repertoire was sequenced with immunoSEQ multiplex PCR; TCRdb's copy has only in-frame clones and lacks some. The sample holds about 76,000 clones, roughly 80% seen once. This sample comprised peripheral blood, obtained 28 days after the second dose of the MenACWY control vaccine. The source is an adult who received the MenACWY meningococcal vaccine as a control. The CDR3 runs from the conserved cysteine through the conserved F or W. The D gene is left open where the match is weak. Part of the rows lack a size; the others show once, few, many or a class for expanded clones.

TRBJ1-6 | TRBV7-9 | NA | TRBD1 | CASTSGTGESPLHF | TGTGCCAGCACCTCAGGGACAGGGGAGTCACCCCTCCACTTT
TRBJ2-2 | TRBV5-4 | NA | NA | CASSSPFTGELFF | TGTGCCAGCAGCTCCCCTTTTACCGGGGAGCTGTTTTTT
TRBJ2-7 | TRBV11-2 | NA | NA | CASSLARDFLPYEQYF | TGTGCCAGCAGCTTAGCCCGGGACTTTTTGCCCTACGAGCAGTACTTC
TRBJ2-1 | TRBV9 | NA | TRBD1 | CASSPRQGRSTYNEQFF | TGTGCCAGCAGCCCACGACAGGGGAGGAGCACCTACAATGAGCAGTTCTTC
TRBJ2-4 | TRBV19 | NA | NA | CASSIDGGLAKNIQYF | TGTGCCAGTAGTATCGACGGGGGATTAGCCAAAAACATTCAGTACTTC
TRBJ1-2 | TRBV10-2 | few | TRBD1 | CASSESEQGHGYTF | TGCGCCAGCAGTGAGTCCGAACAGGGGCATGGCTACACCTTC
TRBJ2-2 | TRBV3-1/TRBV3-2 | NA | TRBD1 | CASSQEPGQGTGELFF | TGTGCCAGCAGCCAGGAACCGGGACAGGGGACCGGGGAGCTGTTTTTT
TRBJ2-3 | TRBV6-5 | NA | NA | CASSWGDTQYF | TGTGCCAGCAGTTGGGGGGATACGCAGTATTTT
TRBJ2-7 | TRBV11-2 | once | NA | CASSLSFRDYEQYF | TGTGCCAGCAGCTTATCCTTCAGGGACTACGAGCAGTACTTC
TRBJ1-3 | TRBV18 | NA | NA | CASSPALSSSGNTIYF | TGTGCCAGCTCACCGGCTCTCTCGAGCTCTGGAAACACCATATATTTT
TRBJ1-5 | TRBV27 | few | TRBD1 | CASSSSGQSNQPQHF | TGTGCCAGCAGTTCCTCGGGACAGAGCAATCAGCCCCAGCATTTT
TRBJ1-6 | TRBV6-5 | NA | NA | CASCWGQNSPLHF | TGTGCCAGCTGCTGGGGTCAGAATTCACCCCTCCACTTT
TRBJ2-5 | TRBV2 | once | NA | CASGLTALYF | TGTGCCAGCGGACTTACCGCCCTCTACTTC
TRBJ1-4 | TRBV30 | NA | NA | CAWSISRTTTNEKLFF | TGTGCCTGGAGTATTTCCAGGACAACAACTAATGAAAAACTGTTTTTT
TRBJ2-3 | TRBV4-2 | NA | TRBD2 | CASSQDKAGGVPGTTDTQYF | TGTGCCAGCAGCCAAGATAAGGCCGGGGGGGTCCCTGGAACCACAGATACGCAGTATTTT
TRBJ2-7 | TRBV18 | NA | NA | CASSPAGHSYEQYF | TGTGCCAGCTCACCGGCAGGTCATTCCTACGAGCAGTACTTC
TRBJ2-7 | TRBV28 | few | TRBD2 | CASSPSGYMKQYF | TGTGCCAGCAGTCCTAGCGGCTATATGAAGCAGTACTTC
TRBJ2-5 | TRBV11-3 | NA | NA | CASSWSVGETQYF | TGTGCCAGCAGCTGGTCAGTCGGGGAGACCCAGTACTTC
TRBJ2-7 | TRBV2 | NA | TRBD1 | CASRGTASAEQYF | TGTGCCAGCAGGGGGACAGCATCGGCCGAGCAGTACTTC
TRBJ2-5 | TRBV9 | NA | NA | CASSASPGARETQYF | TGTGCCAGCAGCGCTTCCCCGGGAGCTAGGGAGACCCAGTACTTC
TRBJ2-1 | TRBV3-1/TRBV3-2 | NA | TRBD2 | CASSRGLAGYNEQFF | TGTGCCAGCAGCCGAGGACTAGCGGGCTACAATGAGCAGTTCTTC
TRBJ2-5 | TRBV7-9 | NA | NA | CASSWAGQETQYF | TGTGCCAGCAGCTGGGCAGGGCAAGAGACCCAGTACTTC
TRBJ1-2 | TRBV3-1/TRBV3-2 | NA | NA | CASSPRSGDGYTF | TGTGCCAGCAGCCCGCGGTCAGGGGACGGCTACACCTTC
TRBJ2-5 | TRBV7-8 | few | NA | CASSLRADTYQETQYF | TGTGCCAGCAGCTTAAGGGCCGACACGTACCAAGAGACCCAGTACTTC
TRBJ2-2 | TRBV2 | NA | NA | CASSKDGELFF | TGTGCCAGCAGCAAGGACGGGGAGCTGTTTTTT
TRBJ1-5 | TRBV19 | NA | NA | CASSSTQNQPQHF | TGTGCCAGTAGTTCCACACAGAATCAGCCCCAGCATTTT
TRBJ1-4 | TRBV5-1 | NA | TRBD1 | CASSLRQGGEKLFF | TGCGCCAGCAGCTTACGACAGGGCGGAGAAAAACTGTTTTTT
TRBJ2-1 | TRBV5-4 | NA | TRBD2 | CASSSPPPAGGQNEQFF | TGTGCCAGCAGCTCACCTCCCCCCGCGGGAGGGCAGAATGAGCAGTTCTTC
TRBJ1-3 | TRBV28 | NA | NA | CASSYTTPGNTIYF | TGTGCCAGCAGTTACACTACCCCAGGAAACACCATATATTTT
TRBJ2-2 | TRBV6-1 | NA | TRBD2 | CASSETPTSGGPGELFF | TGTGCCAGCAGTGAAACCCCGACTAGCGGGGGGCCCGGGGAGCTGTTTTTT
TRBJ1-1 | TRBV5-8 | NA | NA | CASSLGGTRTEVFF | TGTGCCAGCAGCTTGGGAGGGACTCGCACTGAAGTTTTCTTT
TRBJ2-3 | TRBV9 | NA | NA | CASSVTIGSTDTQYF | TGTGCCAGCAGCGTAACCATCGGCTCCACAGATACGCAGTATTTT
TRBJ2-3 | TRBV2 | NA | TRBD1 | CASLDRDRGRADTQYF | TGTGCCAGCCTTGACCGGGACAGGGGGCGAGCAGATACGCAGTATTTT
TRBJ1-3 | TRBV5-1 | NA | TRBD1 | CASSLTGTEISGNTIYF | TGCGCCAGCAGCTTGACCGGGACAGAGATCTCTGGAAACACCATATATTTT
TRBJ1-1 | TRBV29-1 | NA | NA | CSAGTQGTAFF | TGCAGCGCTGGTACGCAGGGGACGGCTTTCTTT
TRBJ1-5 | TRBV6-1 | few | NA | CASSGGRRGGNQPQHF | TGTGCCAGCAGTGGTGGACGTAGGGGTGGCAATCAGCCCCAGCATTTT
TRBJ1-1 | TRBV6-2/TRBV6-3 | NA | NA | CASSPPGGRRSEAFF | TGTGCCAGCAGTCCCCCCGGGGGGCGGAGGAGTGAAGCTTTCTTT
TRBJ1-4 | TRBV19 | NA | TRBD1 | CASRRNRPGQVEKLFF | TGTGCCAGTAGGAGAAACCGCCCGGGACAGGTTGAAAAACTGTTTTTT
TRBJ1-1 | TRBV3-1/TRBV3-2 | NA | NA | CASSQGVRRAEAFF | TGTGCCAGCAGCCAAGGGGTCCGACGGGCTGAAGCTTTCTTT
TRBJ1-5 | TRBV18 | NA | NA | CASSAQGDQPQHF | TGTGCCAGCTCTGCACAGGGAGATCAGCCCCAGCATTTT
TRBJ1-4 | TRBV3-1/TRBV3-2 | NA | NA | CASSQGVHSEKLFF | TGTGCCAGCAGCCAAGGTGTCCACTCCGAAAAACTGTTTTTT